The following is a T cell receptor (beta chain) sequence with its context. Its target is unknown. The data belong to a study of blood T cells in healthy people across ages. General observations from the study: More naive CD4+ cells and higher diversity were found in long-lived than in aged donors. A conclusive naive versus antigen-experienced comparison was prevented by the unsorted PBMCs.

Trimming took 2 bases from V and 0 from J, leaving 8 bases between them. The CDR3 spans 14 residues. Germline V gene sequence: CDR1 MDHEN, CDR2 SYDVKM. The use of a sample-barcoded 5' primer and a J-beta primer mix characterized a second PCR of about 6 to 12 cycles. TCRdb called the 5' RACE reads again in MiXCR, with one record for every CDR3 protein. The sample holds roughly 1.7 million distinct CDR3 sequences, roughly 32% seen once. Staff drew ten milliliters of peripheral blood from each donor. This TCR was recovered from a woman between 25 and 40 years old in good health. The chain employs TRBV28 and TRBJ2-7; D gene ambiguous. The material sequenced was blood. CDR3 sequence reads: CASSLEATSYEQYF. Here the CDR3 DNA reads TGTGCCAGCAGTTTAGAGGCGACCTCCTACGAGCAGTACTTC.